Below, one T cell receptor (beta chain) is given with its context. The antigen is unknown. Germline CDR1 and CDR2: LGHDT and YNNKEL (reference sequence). The V end lost 1 base, the J end lost 14 bases, and 21 bases lay between the germline ends. The CDR3 sequence is 16 residues long. This sample is part of a study of identical twins. In TCRdb, the 5' RACE reads were re-called with MiXCR into one record per CDR3 protein. Among about 530,000 distinct CDR3 sequences, 20% to 25% were seen once, and the ten largest hold around 0.5%. Study outcomes and limitations: There was an excess of low generation probability in the out-of-frame alpha sequences that twins shared. Abundant cord blood beta clonotypes carried fewer insertions; memory repertoires showed none.

All of the donors were Caucasians in good health. These records were also assigned to another study, of yellow fever vaccine responses in identical twins. That report adds: Twins reportedly had a vaccine T cell response that seemed partly convergent, partly personalized.

J is TRBJ1-6 and V is TRBV3-1; D possibly corresponds to TRBD1 (5 bases). The specimen was CD4+ T cells sorted from blood. The sequence derives from a woman aged 18 to 35 in good health. The CDR3 DNA reads TGTGCCAGCAGCCAAGTTCGGCAGGGAGTATTTCAGACCCTCCACTTT. Amino acids: CASSQVRQGVFQTLHF.